This T cell receptor (beta chain) originates from a study of cytomegalovirus exposure and HLA in healthy donors. Findings of the study overall: Earlier analysis yielded a pattern in which most TCR beta V segments were productive about 90% or about 30% of the time.

The CDR3 spans 12 residues. Germline values: CDR1 SGHAT, CDR2 FQNNGV. Deletions cut 1 base from V and 7 bases from J, with 7 bases between. Comment on this clone: Its target is unknown.

The PCR was carried out with 60 Vbeta primers and 13 Jbeta primers. Clones were read by immunoSEQ multiplex PCR, and TCRdb kept only the in-frame ones, dropping some. This repertoire shows around 100,000 clones, more than 75% found once; its top ten account for just under 4%. The sequence derives from a woman aged 45-65 years in good health and CMV-seropositive. The source material was PBMCs. V and J are TRBV11-2 and TRBJ2-5; D gene uncertain. DNA for the CDR3: TGTGCCAGCAGCTTAGTGGGCTCGACCCAGTACTTC. Its protein product is CASSLVGSTQYF.